One and the same sample provided the 27 T cell receptor beta chains below, sequenced in a study of CD8+CD57+ T cells in acquired aplastic anemia. Profiling of TCR beta VDJ combinations and CDR3 sequences used genomic DNA as template. MiXCR, run by TCRdb on the reads, gives a single entry per CDR3 protein. The sample carries 150,000 to 200,000 distinct CDR3 sequences, about 50% recorded once. Patients chosen for sequencing had shown CD8+CD57+ cell expansion by flow cytometry. Material for sequencing was sorted CD4+, CD8+, or CD8+CD57+ T cells (not recorded which) from PBMCs. The receptors come from a human donor with aplastic anemia.

Concerning this clonotype itself: A read error may explain this, as a much larger clone is one base away. The rearrangement joins TRBV12-3 or TRBV12-4 to TRBJ1-5, with D unclear. Deletions cut 2 bases from V and 9 bases from J, with 11 bases between. The CDR3 runs to 13 residues. The CDR3 bases are TGTGCCAGCAGTTTAAAGCACTCGGGGCCCCAGCATTTT. This translates into CASSLKHSGPQHF.

Concerning this clonotype: This may arise from a read error, as a much more abundant clone is one base away. The chain has TRBV6-1 and TRBJ1-1; possible D gene TRBD1, 6 bases. CDR3 length equals 11 residues. CDR1 and CDR2 (germline): MNHNS, SASEGT. CDR3 sequence (DNA): TGTGCCAGCCGAAGGGACACTGAAGCTCTCTTT. Its translation is CASRRDTEALF.

The chain combines TRBV12-3 or TRBV12-4 with TRBJ1-4, with TRBD1 as a possible D gene (5 bases). There are 15 residues in the CDR3. V lost 5 bases to trimming and J lost 4 bases, with 14 bases between them. The CDR3 DNA reads as TGTGCCAGCAGTGGTCCGGGACCGGGTAATGAAAAACTGTTTTTT. Translated: CASSGPGPGNEKLFF.

CDR3 bases: TGTGCCAGCAGGGGTATCGCGACAAGCTATGGCTACACCTTC. Amino acids: CASRGIATSYGYTF. The V call is TRBV27, the J call TRBJ1-2; D unclear. V was cut by 6 bases and J by 4 bases, with 15 bases left in between. The germline CDR1 and CDR2 sequences are MNHEY and SMNVEV (reference sequence). The CDR3 runs to 14 residues.

This rearrangement joins TRBV10-3 to TRBJ1-4, with a weak D call TRBD1 (6 bases). The CDR3 runs 17 residues. V lost 2 bases and J lost 3, with 16 bases in between. Per the germline V gene, CDR1 is ENHRY and CDR2 is SYGVKD. CDR3 amino acids: CAISEQKGRGPNEKLFF. DNA of the CDR3: TGTGCCATCAGTGAGCAAAAGGGACGGGGGCCTAATGAAAAACTGTTTTTT.

This clonotype was seen just once. The chain carries TRBV6-1 and TRBJ1-5, with unresolved D. Between the trimmed V and J ends, which lost 4 bases and 7 bases, there was a span of 8 bases. CDR1 is MNHNS, CDR2 SASEGT, per germline. CDR3 size: 12 residues. Here the CDR3 reads CASSVFGQPQHF. Here the CDR3 DNA reads TGTGCCAGCAGTGTTTTTGGCCAGCCCCAGCATTTT.

This clonotype was observed a few times. The rearrangement uses TRBV12-3 or TRBV12-4 and TRBJ1-2; D perhaps matches TRBD1 (6 bases). This CDR3 is built from 14 residues. The V end was cut by 4 bases, the J end by 4 bases, with 13 bases between. Written as DNA, the CDR3 is TGTGCCAGCAGTTACCGGACAGTTAGCTATGGCTACACCTTC. It is translated as CASSYRTVSYGYTF.

This clonotype was recorded many times. J is TRBJ1-5 and V is TRBV19; tentative D call: TRBD1 (5 bases). CDR3 size: 15 residues. CDR1 and CDR2 from the germline V gene are LNHDA and SQIVND (reference sequence). V dropped 5 bases and J dropped 0 bases, with 11 bases sitting between them. In nucleotides, the CDR3 is TGTGCCAGTAGTTCTGGGACCGTTAGCAATCAGCCCCAGCATTTT. Amino acid sequence: CASSSGTVSNQPQHF.

The chain is built from TRBV7-2 and TRBJ2-1, with a tentative D call TRBD1 (6 bases). CDR1 SGHTA and CDR2 FQGNSA come from the germline V gene. There are 11 residues in the CDR3. V was cut by 5 bases and J by 10 bases, with 9 bases left in between. The CDR3 DNA reads as TGTGCCAGCAGCCTGACAGGAGAGCAGTTCTTC. Translating gives CASSLTGEQFF. The variable domain in full, completed from reference TRBV7-2 and TRBJ2-1, reads GAGVSQSPSNKVTEKGKDVELRCDPISGHTALYWYRQSLGQGLEFLIYFQGNSAPDKSGLPSDRFSAERTGGSVSTLTIQRTQQEDSAVYLCASSLTGEQFFGPGTRLTVL.

J is TRBJ2-7 and V is TRBV2, with a possible D match to TRBD1 (5 bases). V dropped 5 bases and J dropped 3 bases, with 11 bases sitting between them. The CDR3 runs to 13 residues. Germline V gene data show CDR1 as SNHLY and CDR2 as FYNNEI. Written as DNA, the CDR3 is TGTGCCAGCAGTCCCGACAGAGGCTACGAGCAGTACTTC. It specifies CASSPDRGYEQYF.

The CDR3 sequence is CSAVGQNTDTQYF. In nucleotides, the CDR3 is TGCAGTGCTGTGGGGCAGAACACAGATACGCAGTATTTT. The chain uses TRBV20-1 and TRBJ2-3; TRBD1 is a possible D gene (5 bases). In germline, CDR1 is DFQATT, CDR2 SNEGSKA (reference sequence). The ends were cut back, 5 bases at V and 2 bases at J, with 11 bases in the middle. This CDR3 has 13 amino acids.

Concerning this clonotype: This sequence may be a read error, since a much larger clone differs from it by one base. The missing conserved phenylalanine or tryptophan at the end of this CDR3 makes a read error likely. This chain connects TRBV7-3 to TRBJ2-1, with 8 bases matching TRBD2. Germline loops: CDR1 SGHTA, CDR2 FQGTGA. The CDR3 covers 15 residues. CDR3 DNA sequence: TGTTCCAGCAGCTTTTTAGCGGGGCCATACAATGAGCAGTTCTAC. Translation gives CSSSFLAGPYNEQFY.

This clonotype was seen ten or more times. The chain uses TRBV30 and TRBJ1-1, with no clear D. From germline, CDR1 is GTSNPN and CDR2 SVGIG (reference sequence). The CDR3 is 13 amino acids. V was shortened by 0 bases and J by 8 bases, with 13 bases between the two germline ends. The CDR3 loop reads CAWSVIRSDEAFF. The CDR3, as DNA: TGTGCCTGGAGTGTAATCCGGTCAGACGAAGCTTTCTTT.

Worth noting for this clonotype: A much larger clone sits a single nucleotide away, making a read error possible. The gene calls are TRBV9 and TRBJ1-1, with a tentative D call TRBD1 (5 bases). Germline lookup yields CDR1 SGDLS and CDR2 YYNGEE. This CDR3 region has 14 residues. The CDR3 is CASSVETGVTDAFF. The CDR3 coding sequence is TGTGCCAGCAGCGTAGAGACGGGGGTAACTGATGCTTTCTTT.

A few counts support this clonotype. The chain employs TRBV2 and TRBJ1-1; D gene uncertain. This CDR3 region has 13 residues. Trimming left V 7 bases short and J 6 bases short, with 15 bases between. Germline CDR1 and CDR2: SNHLY and FYNNEI. In nucleotides, the CDR3 is TGTGCCAGCACAATGGCAGTGGACGCTGAAGCTTTCTTT. Protein: CASTMAVDAEAFF.

This clonotype came up many times. The chain couples TRBV12-3 or TRBV12-4 to TRBJ1-1; D is possibly TRBD1 (5 bases). Trimming took 5 bases from V and 5 from J, leaving 12 bases between them. The CDR3 is made up of 13 amino acids. CDR3: CASSESKGTEAFF. The CDR3 DNA sequence: TGTGCCAGCAGTGAAAGCAAGGGGACTGAAGCTTTCTTT.

V and J are TRBV10-3 and TRBJ2-7, with TRBD2 matching over 9 bases. From germline, CDR1 is ENHRY and CDR2 SYGVKD. The CDR3 is 14 amino acids. V dropped 2 bases and J dropped 4; count of bases not matched to a gene: 3. CDR3 in amino acids: CAISEGLASYEQYF. The CDR3, as DNA: TGTGCCATCAGTGAGGGACTAGCGTCATACGAGCAGTACTTC.

The rearrangement links TRBV20-1 to TRBJ2-3; no firm D call. This CDR3 is built from 13 residues. Trimming took off 3 bases at V and 6 bases at J, with 13 bases between the two ends. Germline V gene sequence: CDR1 DFQATT, CDR2 SNEGSKA (reference sequence). For the CDR3, the DNA is TGCAGTGCTAGTGGGGTTGACTGGGATACGCAGTATTTT. Its protein is CSASGVDWDTQYF.

This clonotype has a count of ten or more. The chain has TRBV15 and TRBJ1-2, with TRBD1 as a possible D gene (5 bases). CDR1 and CDR2 from the germline V gene are LNHNV and YYDKDF (reference sequence). V lost 0 bases and J 6 bases, leaving 14 bases between the germline ends. The length of the CDR3 is 15 residues. The CDR3 here is CATSRDRQGMDGYTF. The DNA of the CDR3 is TGTGCCACCAGCAGAGATCGTCAGGGAATGGATGGCTACACCTTC. The variable domain in full, with the rest retrieved from reference TRBV15 and TRBJ1-2, is DAMVIQNPRYQVTQFGKPVTLSCSQTLNHNVMYWYQQKSSQAPKLLFHYYDKDFNNEADTPDNFQSRRPNTSFCFLDIRSPGLGDTAMYLCATSRDRQGMDGYTFGSGTRLTVV.

As to this clonotype: A much larger clone is a single base away; this may be a read error. This chain connects TRBV19 to TRBJ2-7, with D possibly being TRBD1 or TRBD2 (5 bases each). V lost 9 bases to trimming and J lost 9 bases, with 18 bases between them. The CDR3 is 12 residues long. Germline V gene sequence: CDR1 LNHDA, CDR2 SQIVND (reference sequence). CDR3 loop: CASSSGAPGQYF. CDR3 DNA sequence: TGTGCCAGCAGCTCCGGGGCCCCCGGGCAGTACTTC.

This clonotype was detected ten times or more. The chain combines TRBV7-8 with TRBJ2-3; no reliable D call. V lost 5 bases to trimming and J lost 1 base, with 10 bases between them. The CDR3 loop spans 14 amino acids. Per the germline V gene, CDR1 is SGHVS and CDR2 is FQNEAQ. As DNA, the CDR3 is TGTGCCAGCAGCCCAGACTCAGGCACAGATACGCAGTATTTT. This encodes CASSPDSGTDTQYF. Using reference TRBV7-8 and TRBJ2-3 for the parts outside the CDR3, the full variable domain is GAGVSQSPRYKVAKRGQDVALRCDPISGHVSLFWYQQALGQGPEFLTYFQNEAQLDKSGLPSDRFFAERPEGSVSTLKIQRTQQEDSAVYLCASSPDSGTDTQYFGPGTRLTVL.

The chain recombines TRBV5-6 with TRBJ2-4; 10 nucleotides match TRBD2. V shed 2 bases and J 8 bases; nucleotides not matched to a gene: 4. This CDR3 region has 14 residues. Germline V gives CDR1 SGHDT, CDR2 YYEEEE. CDR3: CASSFASGSYIQYF. The DNA of the CDR3 is TGTGCCAGCAGCTTCGCTAGCGGGAGTTACATTCAGTACTTC.

This clonotype was detected ten times or more. V usage is TRBV12-3 or TRBV12-4 and J usage is TRBJ2-1; possibly TRBD2 for D (5 bases). The CDR3 spans 15 residues. V lost 6 bases and J 10 bases, leaving 22 bases between the germline ends. The CDR3 DNA reads as TGTGCCAGCAGCCCATTTGGGCTAGCCTTAGGGGAGCAGTTCTTC. As protein: CASSPFGLALGEQFF.

This clonotype showed up many times. J is TRBJ2-2 and V is TRBV5-5; D gene uncertain. Between the trimmed V and J ends, which lost 0 bases and 6 bases, there was a span of 9 bases. The CDR3 extends over 14 amino acids. Germline V gene data show CDR1 as SGHKS and CDR2 as YYEKEE (reference sequence). The CDR3 DNA sequence: TGTGCCAGCAGCTTGGACACCTCCCCCGGGGAGCTGTTTTTT. It translates to CASSLDTSPGELFF. Combining the CDR3 with reference TRBV5-5 and TRBJ2-2 gives the whole variable domain DAGVTQSPTHLIKTRGQQVTLRCSPISGHKSVSWYQQVLGQGPQFIFQYYEKEERGRGNFPDRFSARQFPNYSSELNVNALLLGDSALYLCASSLDTSPGELFFGEGSRLTVL.

In this sample, this clonotype turned up a few times. The rearrangement uses TRBV3-1 and TRBJ2-7; D unclear. The CDR3 totals 17 residues. V was shortened by 0 bases and J by 9 bases, with 24 bases between the two germline ends. The germline V gene encodes CDR1 LGHDT and CDR2 YNNKEL (reference sequence). CDR3 in DNA: TGTGCCAGCAGCCAAGAATACAAGATTACCCGAAGGGTCGGGCAGTACTTC. This translates into CASSQEYKITRRVGQYF.

This clonotype was counted a single time. The chain recombines TRBV5-6 with TRBJ1-5; a weak D match, TRBD1 (5 bases). Trimming left V 0 bases short and J 9 bases short, with 16 bases between. Germline-derived CDR1 and CDR2 are SGHDT and YYEEEE. The CDR3 has 15 amino acids. CDR3 DNA sequence: TGTGCCAGCAGCTTGGGGGGACTTAGCAATATGCCCCAGCATTTT. Translation gives CASSLGGLSNMPQHF.

The chain has TRBV12-3 or TRBV12-4 and TRBJ1-2; no reliable D call. Trimming cost V 4 bases and J 8 bases, with 17 bases left between them. This CDR3 is 14 amino acids long. The CDR3: CASSSGVAGKGYTF. Here the CDR3 DNA reads TGTGCCAGCAGTTCCGGGGTAGCGGGGAAAGGCTACACCTTC.